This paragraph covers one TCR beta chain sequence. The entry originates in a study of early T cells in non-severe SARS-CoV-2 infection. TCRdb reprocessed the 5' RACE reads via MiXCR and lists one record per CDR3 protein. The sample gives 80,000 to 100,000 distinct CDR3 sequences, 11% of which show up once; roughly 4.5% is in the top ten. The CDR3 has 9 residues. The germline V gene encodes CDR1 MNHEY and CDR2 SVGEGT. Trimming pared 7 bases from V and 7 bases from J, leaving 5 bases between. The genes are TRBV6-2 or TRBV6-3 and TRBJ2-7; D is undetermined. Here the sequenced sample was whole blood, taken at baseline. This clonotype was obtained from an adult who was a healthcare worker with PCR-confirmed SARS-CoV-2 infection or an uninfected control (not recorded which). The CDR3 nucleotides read TGTGCCAGCATAGGGGAGCAGTACTTC. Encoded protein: CASIGEQYF.